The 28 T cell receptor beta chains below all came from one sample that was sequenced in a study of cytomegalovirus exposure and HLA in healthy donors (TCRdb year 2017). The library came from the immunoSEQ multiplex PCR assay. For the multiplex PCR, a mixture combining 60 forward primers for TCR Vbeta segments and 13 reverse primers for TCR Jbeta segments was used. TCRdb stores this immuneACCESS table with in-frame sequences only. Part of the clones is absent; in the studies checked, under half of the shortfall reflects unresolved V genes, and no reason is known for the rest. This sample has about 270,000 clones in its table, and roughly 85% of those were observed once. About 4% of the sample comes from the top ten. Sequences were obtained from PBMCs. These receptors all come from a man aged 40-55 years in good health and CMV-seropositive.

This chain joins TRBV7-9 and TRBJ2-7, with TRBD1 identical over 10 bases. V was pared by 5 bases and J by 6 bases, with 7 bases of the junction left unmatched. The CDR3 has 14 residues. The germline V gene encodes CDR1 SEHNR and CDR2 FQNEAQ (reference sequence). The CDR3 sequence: CASSDRDRGSEQYF. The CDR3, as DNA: TGTGCCAGCAGCGACCGGGACAGGGGATCCGAGCAGTACTTC.

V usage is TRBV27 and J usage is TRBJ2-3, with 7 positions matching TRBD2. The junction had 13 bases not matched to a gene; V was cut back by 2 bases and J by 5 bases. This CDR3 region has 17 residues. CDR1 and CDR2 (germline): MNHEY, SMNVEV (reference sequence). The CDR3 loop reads CASSLTLAEGEVDTQYF. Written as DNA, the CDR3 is TGTGCCAGCAGTTTAACTCTAGCGGAGGGAGAGGTAGATACGCAGTATTTT.

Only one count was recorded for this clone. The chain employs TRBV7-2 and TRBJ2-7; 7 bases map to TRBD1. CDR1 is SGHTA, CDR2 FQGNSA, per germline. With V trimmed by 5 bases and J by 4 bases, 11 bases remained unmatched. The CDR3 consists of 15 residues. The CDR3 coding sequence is TGTGCCAGCAGCCAGAGAGGGGGACAGAGATACGAGCAGTACTTC. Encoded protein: CASSQRGGQRYEQYF.

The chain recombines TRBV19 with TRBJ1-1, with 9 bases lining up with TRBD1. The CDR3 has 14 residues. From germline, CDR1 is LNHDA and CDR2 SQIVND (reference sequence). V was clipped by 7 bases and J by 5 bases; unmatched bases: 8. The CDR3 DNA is TGTGCCAGTACTTTAGACAGGGGGGCGACTGAAGCTTTCTTT. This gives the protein CASTLDRGATEAFF.

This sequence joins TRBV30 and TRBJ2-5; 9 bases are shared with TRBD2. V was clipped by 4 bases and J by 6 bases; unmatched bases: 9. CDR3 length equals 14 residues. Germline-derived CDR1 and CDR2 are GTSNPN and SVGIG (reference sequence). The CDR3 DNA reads TGTGCCTGGACCCGAGCGGGAGGTGCACAGACCCAGTACTTC. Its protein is CAWTRAGGAQTQYF.

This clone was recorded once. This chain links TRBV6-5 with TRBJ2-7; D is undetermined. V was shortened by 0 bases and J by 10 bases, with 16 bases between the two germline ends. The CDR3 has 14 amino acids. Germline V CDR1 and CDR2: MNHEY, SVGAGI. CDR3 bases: TGTGCCAGCAGTTACTCTAGCACTCCCCTCAACCAGTACTTC. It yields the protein CASSYSSTPLNQYF.

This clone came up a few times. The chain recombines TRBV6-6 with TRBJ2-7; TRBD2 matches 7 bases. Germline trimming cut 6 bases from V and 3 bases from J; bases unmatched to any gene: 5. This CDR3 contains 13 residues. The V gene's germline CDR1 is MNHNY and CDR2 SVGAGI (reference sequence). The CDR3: CASSWGGSYEQYF. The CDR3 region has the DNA TGTGCCAGCAGCTGGGGCGGGAGCTACGAGCAGTACTTC.

The CDR3 here is CASRTSGARYGYTF. In DNA, the CDR3 is TGTGCCAGCAGGACCTCAGGGGCCCGCTATGGCTACACCTTC. This chain uses TRBV28 with TRBJ1-2; tentatively, D is TRBD1 (6 bases). Trimming removed 6 bases at V and 4 bases at J, with 15 bases between. The length of the CDR3 is 14 residues. Per germline, CDR1 MDHEN and CDR2 SYDVKM.

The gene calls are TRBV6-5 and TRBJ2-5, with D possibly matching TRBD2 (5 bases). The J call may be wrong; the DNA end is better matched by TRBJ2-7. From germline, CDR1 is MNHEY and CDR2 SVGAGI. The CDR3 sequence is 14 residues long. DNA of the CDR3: TGTGCCAGCTCTTCGGCGGGTCTTTCCTACGAGCAGTACTTC. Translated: CASSSAGLSYEQYF.

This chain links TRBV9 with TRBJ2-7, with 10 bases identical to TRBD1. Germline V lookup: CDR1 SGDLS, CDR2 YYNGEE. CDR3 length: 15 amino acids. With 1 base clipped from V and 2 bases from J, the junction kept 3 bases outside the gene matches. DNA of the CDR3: TGTGCCAGCAGCGTATGGGACAGGGGCCCCTACGAGCAGTACTTC. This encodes CASSVWDRGPYEQYF.

The CDR3 loop reads CASSLGGVGGNYGYTF. CDR3 bases: TGTGCCAGCAGCCTGGGCGGGGTGGGGGGAAACTATGGCTACACCTTC. This sequence joins TRBV4-2 and TRBJ1-2, with a possible D match to TRBD1 (5 bases). The V end was cut by 4 bases, the J end by 2 bases, with 17 bases between. CDR3 length: 16 residues. The germline V gene has CDR1 LGHNA and CDR2 YNFKEQ.

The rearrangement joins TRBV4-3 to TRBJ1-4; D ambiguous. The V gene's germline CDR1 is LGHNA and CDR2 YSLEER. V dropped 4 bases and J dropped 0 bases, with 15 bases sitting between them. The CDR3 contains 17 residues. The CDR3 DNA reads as TGCGCCAGCAGCCCCGAACGAACAGCCGCAACTAATGAAAAACTGTTTTTT. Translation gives CASSPERTAATNEKLFF.

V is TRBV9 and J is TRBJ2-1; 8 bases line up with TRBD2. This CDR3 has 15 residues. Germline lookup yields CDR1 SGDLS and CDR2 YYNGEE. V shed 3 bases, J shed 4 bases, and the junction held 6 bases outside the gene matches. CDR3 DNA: TGTGCCAGCAGCGGGAGGACTAGCCAATACAATGAGCAGTTCTTC. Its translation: CASSGRTSQYNEQFF.

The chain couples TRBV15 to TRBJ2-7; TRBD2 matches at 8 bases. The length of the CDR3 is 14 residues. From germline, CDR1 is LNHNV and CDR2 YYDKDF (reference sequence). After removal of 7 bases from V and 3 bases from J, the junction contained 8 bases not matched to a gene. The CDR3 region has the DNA TGTGCCACCAACAGCGGGAGCCCATTCTACGAGCAGTACTTC. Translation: CATNSGSPFYEQYF.

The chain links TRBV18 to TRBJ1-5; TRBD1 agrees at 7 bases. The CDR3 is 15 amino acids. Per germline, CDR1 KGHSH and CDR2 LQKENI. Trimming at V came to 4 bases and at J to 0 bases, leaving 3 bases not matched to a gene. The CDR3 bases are TGTGCCAGCTCACAGGGACAGCATAGCAATCAGCCCCAGCATTTT. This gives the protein CASSQGQHSNQPQHF.

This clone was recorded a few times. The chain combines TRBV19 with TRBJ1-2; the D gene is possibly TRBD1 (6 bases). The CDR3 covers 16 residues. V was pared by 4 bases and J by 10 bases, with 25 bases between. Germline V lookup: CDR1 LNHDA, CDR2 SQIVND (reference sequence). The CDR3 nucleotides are TGTGCCAGTAGTACTCTCGCAAGGCAGGGGAAGAGGGACTACACCTTC. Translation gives CASSTLARQGKRDYTF.

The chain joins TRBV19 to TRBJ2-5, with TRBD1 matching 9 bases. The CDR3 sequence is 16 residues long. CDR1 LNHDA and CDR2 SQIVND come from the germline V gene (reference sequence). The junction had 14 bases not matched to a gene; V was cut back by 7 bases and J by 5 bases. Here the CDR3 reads CASNSGRTGVGETQYF. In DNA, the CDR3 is TGTGCCAGTAATTCTGGGCGGACAGGGGTTGGCGAGACCCAGTACTTC.

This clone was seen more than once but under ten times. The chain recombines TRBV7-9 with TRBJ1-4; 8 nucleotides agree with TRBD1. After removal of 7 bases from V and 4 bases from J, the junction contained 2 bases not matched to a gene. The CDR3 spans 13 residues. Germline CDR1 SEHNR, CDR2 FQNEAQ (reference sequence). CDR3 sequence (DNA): TGTGCCAGCAACAGGGGGTATAATGAAAAACTGTTTTTT. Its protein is CASNRGYNEKLFF.

Here the CDR3 DNA reads TGCGCCAGCAGCCAAGATGAGGGAACTGGAAACACCATATATTTT. Protein product: CASSQDEGTGNTIYF. V usage is TRBV4-1 and J usage is TRBJ1-3, with D unresolved. Germline V CDR1 and CDR2: MGHRA, YSYEKL. The CDR3 length is 15 residues. V was shortened by 0 bases and J by 2 bases, with 8 bases between the two germline ends.

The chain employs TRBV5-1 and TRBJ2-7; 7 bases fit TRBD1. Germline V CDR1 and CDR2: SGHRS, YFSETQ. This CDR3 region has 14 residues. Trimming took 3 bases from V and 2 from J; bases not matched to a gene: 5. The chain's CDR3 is CASSSGQLAYEQYF. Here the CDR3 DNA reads TGCGCCAGCAGCTCGGGACAGTTAGCCTACGAGCAGTACTTC.

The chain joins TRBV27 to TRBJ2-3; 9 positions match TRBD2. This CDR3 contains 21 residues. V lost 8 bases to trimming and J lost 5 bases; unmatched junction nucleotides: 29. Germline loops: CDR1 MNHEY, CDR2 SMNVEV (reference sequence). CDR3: CASALGRQGFRREGRGDTQYF. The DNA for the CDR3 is TGTGCCAGCGCCCTGGGTAGACAGGGCTTTAGGCGGGAGGGCCGGGGAGATACGCAGTATTTT.

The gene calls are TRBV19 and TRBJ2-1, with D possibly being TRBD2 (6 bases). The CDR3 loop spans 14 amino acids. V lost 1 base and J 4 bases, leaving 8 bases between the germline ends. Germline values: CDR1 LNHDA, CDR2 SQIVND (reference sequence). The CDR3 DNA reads TGTGCCAGTAGTATAGGCGGGGAATACAATGAGCAGTTCTTC. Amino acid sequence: CASSIGGEYNEQFF.

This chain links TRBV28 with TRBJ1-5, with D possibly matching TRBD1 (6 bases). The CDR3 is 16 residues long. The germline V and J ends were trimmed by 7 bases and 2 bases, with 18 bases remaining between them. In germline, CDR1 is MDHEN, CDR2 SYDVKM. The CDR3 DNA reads TGTGCCAGCATGGTGATTGGGGGGGCGGGCAATCAGCCCCAGCATTTT. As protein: CASMVIGGAGNQPQHF.

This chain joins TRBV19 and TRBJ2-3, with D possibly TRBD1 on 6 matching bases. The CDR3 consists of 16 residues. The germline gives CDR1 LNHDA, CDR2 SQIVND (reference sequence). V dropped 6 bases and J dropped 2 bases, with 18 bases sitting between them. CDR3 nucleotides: TGTGCCAGTAGCACCCTTCTGGACAGTCCCACAGATACGCAGTATTTT. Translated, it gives CASSTLLDSPTDTQYF. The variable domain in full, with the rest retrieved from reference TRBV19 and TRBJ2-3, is DGGITQSPKYLFRKEGQNVTLSCEQNLNHDAMYWYRQDPGQGLRLIYYSQIVNDFQKGDIAEGYSVSREKKESFPLTVTSAQKNPTAFYLCASSTLLDSPTDTQYFGPGTRLTVL.

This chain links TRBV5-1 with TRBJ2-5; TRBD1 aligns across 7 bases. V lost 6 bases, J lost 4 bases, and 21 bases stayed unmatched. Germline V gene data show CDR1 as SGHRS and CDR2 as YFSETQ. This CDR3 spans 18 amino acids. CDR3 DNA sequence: TGCGCCAGCACTACGGGACAGTTCGATACCGGTGCGGCAGAGACCCAGTACTTC. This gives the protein CASTTGQFDTGAAETQYF.

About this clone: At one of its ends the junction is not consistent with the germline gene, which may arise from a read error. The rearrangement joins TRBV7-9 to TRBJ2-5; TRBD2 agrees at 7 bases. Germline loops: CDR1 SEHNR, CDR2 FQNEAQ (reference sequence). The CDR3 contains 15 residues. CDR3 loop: CAGSLLGEGRETQYF. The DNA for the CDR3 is TGTGCCGGCAGCCTCCTTGGGGAGGGCCGGGAGACCCAGTACTTC. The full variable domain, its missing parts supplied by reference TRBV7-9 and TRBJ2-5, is DTGVSQNPRHKITKRGQNVTFRCDPISEHNRLYWYRQTLGQGPEFLTYFQNEAQLEKSRLLSDRFSAERPKGSFSTLEIQRTEQGDSAMYLCAGSLLGEGRETQYFGPGTRLLVL.

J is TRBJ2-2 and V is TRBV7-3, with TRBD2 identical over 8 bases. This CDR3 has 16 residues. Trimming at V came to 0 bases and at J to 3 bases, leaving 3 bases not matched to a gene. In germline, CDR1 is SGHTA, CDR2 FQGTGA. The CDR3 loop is CASSLTSGAYTGELFF. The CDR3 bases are TGTGCCAGCAGCTTAACTAGCGGGGCCTACACCGGGGAGCTGTTTTTT. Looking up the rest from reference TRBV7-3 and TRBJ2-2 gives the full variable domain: GAGVSQTPSNKVTEKGKYVELRCDPISGHTALYWYRQSLGQGPEFLIYFQGTGAADDSGLPNDRFFAVRPEGSVSTLKIQRTERGDSAVYLCASSLTSGAYTGELFFGEGSRLTVL.

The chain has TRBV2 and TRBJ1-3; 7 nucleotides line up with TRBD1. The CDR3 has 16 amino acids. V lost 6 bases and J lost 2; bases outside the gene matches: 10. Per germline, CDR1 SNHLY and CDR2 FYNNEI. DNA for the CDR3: TGTGCCAGCAGGACGGGACAGCTCATTACTGGAAACACCATATATTTT. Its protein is CASRTGQLITGNTIYF.